This T cell receptor beta chain was retrieved from a study of T cells in Graves' hyperthyroidism and ophthalmopathy. The hyperthyroidism patients had all been newly diagnosed, and their disease duration was under 2 months. Their ages ranged from 18 to 65 years. Used for diagnoses were clinical symptoms, serum thyroxine and TRAb, thyroid ultrasound and orbital computed tomography. Fresh 10 ml peripheral blood yielded PBMCs. Authors of the study amplified TCR beta CDR3 regions from RNA transcripts. The HTBI primer set drove a first-round RT-PCR of the TCR CDR3. TCRdb analysed the multiplex PCR reads with MiXCR anew, one entry per CDR3 protein. The sample gives some 270,000 distinct CDR3 sequences, approximately 13% of which show up once; roughly 7.9% is in the top ten. V lost 3 bases to trimming and J lost 6 bases, with 14 bases between them. This CDR3 spans 13 amino acids. From germline, CDR1 is DFQATT and CDR2 SNEGSKA (reference sequence).

Overall study results and limits: Ophthalmopathy onset followed model prediction by a median roughly 6 months.

This clonotype has a count of ten or more. Its target is unknown. Sequenced material: blood. This TCR came from a woman aged 40-49 years with Graves' hyperthyroidism. The genes are TRBV20-1 and TRBJ2-5; tentative D call: TRBD1 (7 bases). The CDR3 DNA is TGCAGTGCTAGTGAGCAGGGGGGAAAGACCCAGTACTTC. Translated, it gives CSASEQGGKTQYF.